This T cell receptor beta chain comes out of a study of cytomegalovirus exposure and HLA in healthy donors. Turning to the study itself: A later analysis reported the same platform for the 110 or so validation repertoires and the approximately 700 first-cohort repertoires. Broader study findings: Later, an analysis found that TCR clusters from the first cohort tended to co-occur in the roughly 110 validation repertoires. The classifier reportedly diagnosed cytomegalovirus status with high sensitivity and specificity.

Germline V CDR1 and CDR2: SGHRS, YFSETQ. This CDR3 comprises 14 residues. Trimming took 3 bases from V and 5 from J; bases not matched to a gene: 4. Separate from the 666-subject first cohort, the approximately 120-subject validation cohort was the one that the donors belonged to. Measured with immunoSEQ multiplex PCR; TCRdb has only the in-frame clones, and not every one. Of about 60,000 clones in the sample, about 96% were seen once. Remarks on this clone: Its antigen is not known.

This receptor was identified in a man younger than 35 in good health and CMV-seronegative. The V and J genes are TRBV5-1 and TRBJ2-1, with 8 bases fitting TRBD2. The sample taken for sequencing was PBMCs. The chain's CDR3 is CASSWGSGDNEQFF. CDR3 DNA sequence: TGCGCCAGCAGCTGGGGTAGCGGGGACAATGAGCAGTTCTTC.